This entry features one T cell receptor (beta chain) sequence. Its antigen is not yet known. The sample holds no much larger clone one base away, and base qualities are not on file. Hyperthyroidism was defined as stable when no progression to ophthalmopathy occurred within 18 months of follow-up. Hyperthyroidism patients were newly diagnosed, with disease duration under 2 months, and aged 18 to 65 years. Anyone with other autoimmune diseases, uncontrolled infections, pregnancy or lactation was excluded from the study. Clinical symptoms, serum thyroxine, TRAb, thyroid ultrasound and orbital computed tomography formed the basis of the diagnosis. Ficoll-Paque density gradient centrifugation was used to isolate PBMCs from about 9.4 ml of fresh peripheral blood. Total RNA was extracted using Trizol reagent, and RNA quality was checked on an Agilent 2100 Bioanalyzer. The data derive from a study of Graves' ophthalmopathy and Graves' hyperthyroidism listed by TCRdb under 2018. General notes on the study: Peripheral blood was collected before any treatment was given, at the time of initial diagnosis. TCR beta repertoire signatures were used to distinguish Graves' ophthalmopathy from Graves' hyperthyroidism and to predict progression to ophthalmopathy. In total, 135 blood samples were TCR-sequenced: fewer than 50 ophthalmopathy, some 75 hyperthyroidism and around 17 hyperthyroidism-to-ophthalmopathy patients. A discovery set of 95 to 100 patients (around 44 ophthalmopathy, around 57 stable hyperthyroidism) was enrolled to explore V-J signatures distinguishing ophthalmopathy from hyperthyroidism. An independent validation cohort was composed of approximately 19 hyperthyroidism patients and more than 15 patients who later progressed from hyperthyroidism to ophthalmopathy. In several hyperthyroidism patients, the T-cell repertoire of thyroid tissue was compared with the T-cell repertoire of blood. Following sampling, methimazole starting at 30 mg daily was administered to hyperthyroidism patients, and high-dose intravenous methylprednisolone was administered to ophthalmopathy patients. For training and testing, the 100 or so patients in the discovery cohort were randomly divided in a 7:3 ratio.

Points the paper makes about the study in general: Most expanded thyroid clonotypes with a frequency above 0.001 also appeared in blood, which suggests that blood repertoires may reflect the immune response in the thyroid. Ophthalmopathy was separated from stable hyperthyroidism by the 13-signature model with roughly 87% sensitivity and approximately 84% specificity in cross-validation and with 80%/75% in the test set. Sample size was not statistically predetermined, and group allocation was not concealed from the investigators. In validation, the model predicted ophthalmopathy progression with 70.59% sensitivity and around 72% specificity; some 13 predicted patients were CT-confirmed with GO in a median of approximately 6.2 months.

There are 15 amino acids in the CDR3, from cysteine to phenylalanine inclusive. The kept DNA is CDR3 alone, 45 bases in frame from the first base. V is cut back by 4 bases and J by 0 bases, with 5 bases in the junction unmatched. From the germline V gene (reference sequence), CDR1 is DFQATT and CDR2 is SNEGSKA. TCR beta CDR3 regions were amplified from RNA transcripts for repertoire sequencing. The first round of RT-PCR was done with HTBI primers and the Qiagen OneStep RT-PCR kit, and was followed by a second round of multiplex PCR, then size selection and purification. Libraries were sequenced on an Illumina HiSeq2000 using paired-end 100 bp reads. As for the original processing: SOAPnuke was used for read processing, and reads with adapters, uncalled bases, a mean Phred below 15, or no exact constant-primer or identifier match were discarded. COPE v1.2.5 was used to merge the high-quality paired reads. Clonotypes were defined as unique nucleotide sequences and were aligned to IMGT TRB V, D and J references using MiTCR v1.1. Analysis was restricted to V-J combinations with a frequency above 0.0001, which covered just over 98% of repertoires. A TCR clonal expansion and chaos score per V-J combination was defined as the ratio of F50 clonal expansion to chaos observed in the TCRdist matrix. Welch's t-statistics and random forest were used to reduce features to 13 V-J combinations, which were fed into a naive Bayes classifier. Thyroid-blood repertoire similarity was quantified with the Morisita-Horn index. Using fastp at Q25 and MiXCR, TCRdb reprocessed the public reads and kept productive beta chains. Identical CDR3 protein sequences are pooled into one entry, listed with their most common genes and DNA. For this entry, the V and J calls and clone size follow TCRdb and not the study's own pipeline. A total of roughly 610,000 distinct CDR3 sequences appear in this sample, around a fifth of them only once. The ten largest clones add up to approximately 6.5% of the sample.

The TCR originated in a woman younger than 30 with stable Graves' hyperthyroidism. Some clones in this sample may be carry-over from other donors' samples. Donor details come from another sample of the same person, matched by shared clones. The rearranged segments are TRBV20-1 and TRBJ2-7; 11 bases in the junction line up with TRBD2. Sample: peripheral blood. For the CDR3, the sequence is CSANGLAGISYEQYF. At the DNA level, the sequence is TGCAGTGCTAATGGACTAGCGGGCATCTCCTACGAGCAGTACTTC.